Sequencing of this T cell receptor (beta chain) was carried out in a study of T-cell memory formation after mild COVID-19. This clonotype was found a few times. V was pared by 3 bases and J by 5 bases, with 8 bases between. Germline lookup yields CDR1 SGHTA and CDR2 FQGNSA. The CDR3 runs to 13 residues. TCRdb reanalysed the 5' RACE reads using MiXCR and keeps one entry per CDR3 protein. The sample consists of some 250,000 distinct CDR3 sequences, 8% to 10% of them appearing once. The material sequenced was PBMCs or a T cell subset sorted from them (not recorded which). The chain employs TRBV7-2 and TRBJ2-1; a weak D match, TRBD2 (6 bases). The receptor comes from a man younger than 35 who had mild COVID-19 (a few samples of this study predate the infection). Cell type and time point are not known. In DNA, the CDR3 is TGTGCCAGCAGCTTTGGGGGGAACAATGAGCAGTTCTTC. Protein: CASSFGGNNEQFF. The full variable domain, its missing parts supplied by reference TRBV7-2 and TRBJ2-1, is GAGVSQSPSNKVTEKGKDVELRCDPISGHTALYWYRQSLGQGLEFLIYFQGNSAPDKSGLPSDRFSAERTGGSVSTLTIQRTQQEDSAVYLCASSFGGNNEQFFGPGTRLTVL.